These 5 T cell receptor beta chains were all obtained from the same sample, sequenced in a study of T cells in Graves' hyperthyroidism and ophthalmopathy. Amplification of TCR beta CDR3 regions was performed using RNA transcripts as template. HTBI primers were the set used in a first-round RT-PCR of the TCR CDR3. MiXCR, run by TCRdb on the multiplex PCR reads, gives a single entry per CDR3 protein. The sample lists about 300,000 distinct CDR3 sequences, approximately 17% occurring once. Input material: blood. Receptor source: a man younger than 40 with Graves' hyperthyroidism.

The table lists this clonotype with many counts. This chain joins TRBV28 and TRBJ1-2; TRBD1 matches at 7 bases. Germline trimming cut 7 bases from V and 3 bases from J; bases unmatched to any gene: 11. The CDR3 loop spans 15 amino acids. CDR1 is MDHEN, CDR2 SYDVKM, per germline. DNA of the CDR3: TGTGCCAGCACCACCAGACAGGGAGGGCACTATGGCTACACCTTC. It specifies CASTTRQGGHYGYTF.

The CDR3 protein is CASSQVPNTGELFF. The CDR3 nucleotides read TGTGCCAGCAGCCAAGTCCCAAACACCGGGGAGCTGTTTTTT. This sequence joins TRBV3-1 and TRBJ2-2; D not certain. The germline V gene has CDR1 LGHDT and CDR2 YNNKEL (reference sequence). The V end was cut by 1 base, the J end by 2 bases, with 5 bases between. This CDR3 is built from 14 residues.

This clonotype was detected ten times or more. The chain links TRBV28 to TRBJ2-7; the match to TRBD2 covers 7 bases. Germline assignment: CDR1 MDHEN and CDR2 SYDVKM. J was trimmed by 4 bases and V by 6 bases; bases with no gene match: 12. This CDR3 spans 15 amino acids. The CDR3 sequence is CASSTPSGGVYEQYF. In DNA form, the CDR3 reads TGTGCCAGCAGCACCCCTAGCGGAGGGGTGTACGAGCAGTACTTC.

The chain is built from TRBV20-1 and TRBJ2-3; TRBD2 agrees at 10 bases. The J segment lost 1 base and the V segment lost 6 bases, leaving 7 bases of the junction unmatched. Looked up from germline, CDR1 is DFQATT and CDR2 is SNEGSKA (reference sequence). The CDR3 extends over 15 amino acids. In DNA, the CDR3 is TGCAGTGCCCCTGACGGGACTAGCGGCACAGATACGCAGTATTTT. Translation: CSAPDGTSGTDTQYF.

There are many counts of this clonotype. The V gene is TRBV20-1, the J gene TRBJ1-1; D ambiguous. There are 12 residues in the CDR3. CDR1 and CDR2 from the germline V gene are DFQATT and SNEGSKA (reference sequence). V lost 4 bases and J 2 bases, leaving 8 bases between the germline ends. Written as DNA, the CDR3 is TGCAGTGCTAAGGCTCCTAACACTGAAGCTTTCTTT. This sequence encodes CSAKAPNTEAFF.